This TCR beta chain originates from a study of blood T cell repertoires in COVID-19. Study-level background: Sites in the United States, Italy and Spain provided acute and convalescent COVID-19 samples. The analysed material was cDNA or gDNA that came from T cells, B-cell-depleted T cells, or PBMCs.

CDR1 is LGHDT, CDR2 YNNKEL, per germline (reference sequence). The V gene lost 4 bases and the J gene lost 15 bases, with 16 bases spanning the gap. The CDR3 has 12 residues. How the authors handled the data: Estimation of nucleated cell counts relied on the amplification of reference gene primers. Here immunoSEQ multiplex PCR was the method, and the copy in TCRdb shows in-frame clones only, minus some. That table is the source of V, J and clone size, and D and trimming were worked out from the DNA. The data show 150,000 or so clones, 70% to 85% seen once. The chain couples TRBV3-1 (or the pseudogene TRBV3-2) to TRBJ2-1, with D perhaps TRBD1 (6 bases). The receptor's source is a woman in her sixties or seventies with acute or convalescent COVID-19. The material sequenced was peripheral blood. The CDR3 here is CASSLIRGLRFF. The CDR3 nucleotides are TGTGCCAGCAGCCTAATCAGGGGCCTTCGGTTCTTC.